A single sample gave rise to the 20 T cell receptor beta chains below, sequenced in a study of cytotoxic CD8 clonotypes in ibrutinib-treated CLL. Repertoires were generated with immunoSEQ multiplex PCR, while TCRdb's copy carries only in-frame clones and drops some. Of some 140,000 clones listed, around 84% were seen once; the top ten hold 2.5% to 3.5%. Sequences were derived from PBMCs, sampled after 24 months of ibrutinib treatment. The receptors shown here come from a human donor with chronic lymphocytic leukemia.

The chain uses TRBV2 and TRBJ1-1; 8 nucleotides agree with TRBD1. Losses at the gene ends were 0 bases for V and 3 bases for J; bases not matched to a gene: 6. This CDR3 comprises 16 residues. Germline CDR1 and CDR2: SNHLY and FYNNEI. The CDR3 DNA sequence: TGTGCCAGCAGTGAAGCGCCAACAGGGGGGGACACTGAAGCTTTCTTT. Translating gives CASSEAPTGGDTEAFF.

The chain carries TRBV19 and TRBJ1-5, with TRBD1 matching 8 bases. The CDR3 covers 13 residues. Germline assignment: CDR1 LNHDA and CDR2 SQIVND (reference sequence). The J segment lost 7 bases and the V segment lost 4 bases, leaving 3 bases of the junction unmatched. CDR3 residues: CASSRGTGQPQHF. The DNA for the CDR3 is TGTGCCAGTAGTAGGGGGACAGGCCAGCCCCAGCATTTT.

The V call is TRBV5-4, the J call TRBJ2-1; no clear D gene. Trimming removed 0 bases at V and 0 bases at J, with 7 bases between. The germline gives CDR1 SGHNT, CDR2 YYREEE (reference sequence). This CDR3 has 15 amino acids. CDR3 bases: TGTGCCAGCAGCTTGGCCCTTAGCTCCTACAATGAGCAGTTCTTC. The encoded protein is CASSLALSSYNEQFF.

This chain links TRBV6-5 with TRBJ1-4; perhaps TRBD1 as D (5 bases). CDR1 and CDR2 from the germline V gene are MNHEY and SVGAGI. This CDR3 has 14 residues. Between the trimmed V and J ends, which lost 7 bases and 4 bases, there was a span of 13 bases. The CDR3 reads CASKSTALNEKLFF. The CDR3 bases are TGTGCCAGCAAATCGACAGCCCTTAATGAAAAACTGTTTTTT.

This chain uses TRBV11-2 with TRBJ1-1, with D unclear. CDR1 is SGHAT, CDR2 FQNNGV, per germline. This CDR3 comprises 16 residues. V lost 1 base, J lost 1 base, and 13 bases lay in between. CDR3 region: CASSLATRLTNTEAFF. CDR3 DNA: TGTGCCAGCAGCTTAGCAACACGACTTACGAACACTGAAGCTTTCTTT.

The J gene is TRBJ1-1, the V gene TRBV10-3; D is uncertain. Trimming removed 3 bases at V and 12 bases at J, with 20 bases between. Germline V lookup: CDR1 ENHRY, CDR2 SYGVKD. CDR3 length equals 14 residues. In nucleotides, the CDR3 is TGTGCCATCAGTGACCCGGGGAAGGGCAGGTCGCCTTTCTTT. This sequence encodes CAISDPGKGRSPFF.

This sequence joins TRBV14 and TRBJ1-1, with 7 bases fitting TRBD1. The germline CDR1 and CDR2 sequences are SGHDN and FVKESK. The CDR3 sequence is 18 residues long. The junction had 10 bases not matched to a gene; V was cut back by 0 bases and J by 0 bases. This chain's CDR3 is CASSQDLAGGRMNTEAFF. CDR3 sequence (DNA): TGTGCCAGCAGCCAAGATCTTGCAGGGGGGAGGATGAACACTGAAGCTTTCTTT.

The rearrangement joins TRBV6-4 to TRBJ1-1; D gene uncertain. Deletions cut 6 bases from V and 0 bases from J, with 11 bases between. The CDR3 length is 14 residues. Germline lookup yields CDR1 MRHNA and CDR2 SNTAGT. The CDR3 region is CASRRDFMNTEAFF. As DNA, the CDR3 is TGTGCCAGCAGAAGAGATTTCATGAACACTGAAGCTTTCTTT.

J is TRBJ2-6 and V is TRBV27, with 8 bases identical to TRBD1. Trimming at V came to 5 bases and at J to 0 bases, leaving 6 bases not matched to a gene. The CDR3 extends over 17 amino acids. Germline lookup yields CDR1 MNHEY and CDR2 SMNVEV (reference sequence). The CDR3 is CASSTGTGLSGANVLTF. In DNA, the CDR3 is TGTGCCAGCAGTACCGGGACAGGCCTCTCTGGGGCCAACGTCCTGACTTTC. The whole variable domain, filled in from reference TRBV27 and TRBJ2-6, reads EAQVTQNPRYLITVTGKKLTVTCSQNMNHEYMSWYRQDPGLGLRQIYYSMNVEVTDKGDVPEGYKVSRKEKRNFPLILESPSPNQTSLYFCASSTGTGLSGANVLTFGAGSRLTVL.

The CDR3 here is CASYRGGSYNEQFF. In DNA form, the CDR3 reads TGTGCCAGCTATAGGGGTGGCTCCTACAATGAGCAGTTCTTC. V and J are TRBV7-9 and TRBJ2-1, with a tentative D call TRBD1 (5 bases). Germline lookup yields CDR1 SEHNR and CDR2 FQNEAQ (reference sequence). V was clipped by 8 bases and J by 0 bases, with 11 bases between them. This CDR3 comprises 14 residues.

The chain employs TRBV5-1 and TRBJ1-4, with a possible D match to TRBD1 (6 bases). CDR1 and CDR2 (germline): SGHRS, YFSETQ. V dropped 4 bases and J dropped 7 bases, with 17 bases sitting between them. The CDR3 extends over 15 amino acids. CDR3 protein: CASSPAGGLGEKLFF. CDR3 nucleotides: TGCGCCAGCAGCCCTGCCGGGGGGCTGGGTGAAAAACTGTTTTTT.

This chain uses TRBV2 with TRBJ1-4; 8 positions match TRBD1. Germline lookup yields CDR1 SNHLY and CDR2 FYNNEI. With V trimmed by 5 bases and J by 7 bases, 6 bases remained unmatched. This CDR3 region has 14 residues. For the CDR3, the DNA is TGTGCCAGCAGTCCACAGGGGGAGGGTGAAAAACTGTTTTTT. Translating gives CASSPQGEGEKLFF.

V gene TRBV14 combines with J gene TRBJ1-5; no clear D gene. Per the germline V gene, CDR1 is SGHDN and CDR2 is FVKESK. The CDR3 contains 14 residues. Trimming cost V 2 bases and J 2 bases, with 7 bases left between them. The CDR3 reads CASSQQERNQPQHF. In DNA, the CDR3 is TGTGCCAGCAGCCAACAAGAACGCAATCAGCCCCAGCATTTT.

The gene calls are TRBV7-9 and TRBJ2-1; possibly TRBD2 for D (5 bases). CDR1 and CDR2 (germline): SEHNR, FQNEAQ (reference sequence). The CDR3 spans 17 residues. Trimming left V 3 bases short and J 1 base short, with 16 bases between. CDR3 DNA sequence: TGTGCCAGCAGCTTGGAGGAGAGGTCTCGGTCCTACAATGAGCAGTTCTTC. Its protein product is CASSLEERSRSYNEQFF.

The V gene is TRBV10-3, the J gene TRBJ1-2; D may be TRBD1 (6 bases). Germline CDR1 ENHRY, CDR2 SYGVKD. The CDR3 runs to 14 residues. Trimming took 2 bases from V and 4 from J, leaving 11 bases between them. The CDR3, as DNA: TGTGCCATCAGTGAGAGGGGGAACAGCTATGGCTACACCTTC. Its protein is CAISERGNSYGYTF.

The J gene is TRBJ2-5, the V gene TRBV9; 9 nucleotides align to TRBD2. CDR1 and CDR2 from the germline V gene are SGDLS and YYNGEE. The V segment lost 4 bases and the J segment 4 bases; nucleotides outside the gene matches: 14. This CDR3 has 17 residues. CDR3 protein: CASSPRLGRGGSETQYF. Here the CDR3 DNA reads TGTGCCAGCAGCCCCAGACTTGGGCGGGGGGGCTCAGAGACCCAGTACTTC.

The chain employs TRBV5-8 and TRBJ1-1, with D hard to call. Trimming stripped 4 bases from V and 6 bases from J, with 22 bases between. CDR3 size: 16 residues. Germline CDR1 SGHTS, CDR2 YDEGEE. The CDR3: CASSTRTSEAIPEAFF. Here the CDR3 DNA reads TGTGCCAGCAGCACCAGGACGTCGGAGGCGATTCCTGAAGCTTTCTTT.

The CDR3 nucleotides are TGTGCCAGCAGCTACGACAGGGCAGATACGCAGTATTTT. It codes for CASSYDRADTQYF. The chain joins TRBV7-2 to TRBJ2-3, with TRBD1 matching 7 bases. Per germline, CDR1 SGHTA and CDR2 FQGNSA. The CDR3 contains 13 residues. Losses at the gene ends were 4 bases for V and 4 bases for J; bases not matched to a gene: 2.

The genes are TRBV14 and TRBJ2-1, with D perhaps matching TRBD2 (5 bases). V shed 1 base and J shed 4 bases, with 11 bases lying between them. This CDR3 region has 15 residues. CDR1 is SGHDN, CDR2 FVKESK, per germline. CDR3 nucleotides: TGTGCCAGCAGCCAAGTGACACGGAGGTACAATGAGCAGTTCTTC. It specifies CASSQVTRRYNEQFF.

The CDR3 DNA reads as TGTGCCACCAAGGCAGGGAGCCAAGAGACCCAGTACTTC. Its translation: CATKAGSQETQYF. The rearrangement uses TRBV19 and TRBJ2-5; possibly TRBD1 or TRBD2 for D (5 bases each). V lost 10 bases to trimming and J lost 1 base, with 13 bases between them. This CDR3 is built from 13 residues. Germline CDR1 and CDR2: LNHDA and SQIVND (reference sequence).